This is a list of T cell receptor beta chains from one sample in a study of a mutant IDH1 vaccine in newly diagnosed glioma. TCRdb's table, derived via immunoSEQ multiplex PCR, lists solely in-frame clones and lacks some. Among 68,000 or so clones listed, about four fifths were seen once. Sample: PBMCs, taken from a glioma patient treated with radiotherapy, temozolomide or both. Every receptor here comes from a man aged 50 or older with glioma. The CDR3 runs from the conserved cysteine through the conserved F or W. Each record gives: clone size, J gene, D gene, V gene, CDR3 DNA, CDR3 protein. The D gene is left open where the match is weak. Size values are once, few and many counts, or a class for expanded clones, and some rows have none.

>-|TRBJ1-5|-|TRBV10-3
TGTGCCATCAGTGAGTCAAGGGACAATCAGCCCCAGCATTTT
CAISESRDNQPQHF
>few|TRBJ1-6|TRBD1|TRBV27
TGTGCCAGCAGTTTGGGACAGGGATTTAATTCACCCCTCCACTTT
CASSLGQGFNSPLHF
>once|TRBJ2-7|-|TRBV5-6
TGTGCCAGCAGCTTGGGCAGGGTCTACGAGCAGTACTTC
CASSLGRVYEQYF
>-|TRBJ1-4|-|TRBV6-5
TGTGCCAGCAGTTTTAGTCCAACTAATGAAAAACTGTTTTTT
CASSFSPTNEKLFF
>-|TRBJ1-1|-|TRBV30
TGTGCCTGGAGTGTACTGAGATCGTCTGAAGCTTTCTTT
CAWSVLRSSEAFF
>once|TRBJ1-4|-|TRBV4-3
TGCGCCAGCAGCCAAAGGGGTTTGAATGAAAAACTGTTTTTT
CASSQRGLNEKLFF
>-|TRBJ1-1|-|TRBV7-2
TGTGCCAGCAGCTTAAAGGGGGGGACTGAAGCTTTCTTT
CASSLKGGTEAFF
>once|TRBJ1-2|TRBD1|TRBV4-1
TGCGCCAGCAGCCAAGATACAGGGGGCCTTTTCTATGGCTACACCTTC
CASSQDTGGLFYGYTF
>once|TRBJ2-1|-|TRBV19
TGTGCCAGTAGTATACAGGGATACGAGCAGTTCTTC
CASSIQGYEQFF
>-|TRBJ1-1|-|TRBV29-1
TGCAGCGTTTTGACAGCGAACACTGAAGCTTTCTTT
CSVLTANTEAFF
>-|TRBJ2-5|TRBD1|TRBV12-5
TGTGCTAGTGGTTTGGACAGGGGGTCGAAGACCCAGTACTTC
CASGLDRGSKTQYF
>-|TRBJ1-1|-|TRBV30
TGTGCCTGGAGTGCGAATCTCAGGGGTTACGGTGAAGCTTTCTTT
CAWSANLRGYGEAFF
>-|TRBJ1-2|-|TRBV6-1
TGTGCCAGCAGTGAATGGATTGGCCAACAGTATGGCTACACCTTC
CASSEWIGQQYGYTF
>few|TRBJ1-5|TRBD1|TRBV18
TGTGCCAGCACAGGGACAGGGGGACAGCCCCAGCATTTT
CASTGTGGQPQHF
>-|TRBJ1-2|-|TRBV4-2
TGTGCCAGCAGCCAAGATCTGACCGGAAGGGGCTACACCTTC
CASSQDLTGRGYTF
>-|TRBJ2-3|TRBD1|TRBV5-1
TGCGCCAGCAGCTCGGGACAGCCTAAGGCTGGTACGCAGTATTTT
CASSSGQPKAGTQYF
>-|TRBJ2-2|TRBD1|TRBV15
TGTGCCACCAGCATACTGACAGGGAGAACCGGGGAGCTGTTTTTT
CATSILTGRTGELFF
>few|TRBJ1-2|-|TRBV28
TGTGCCAGCAGTCCCCCCGAATTCCGAGGCTACACCTTC
CASSPPEFRGYTF
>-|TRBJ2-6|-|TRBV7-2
TGTGCCAGCAGCTTTGAGGGTGCTGGGGCCAACGTCCTGACTTTC
CASSFEGAGANVLTF
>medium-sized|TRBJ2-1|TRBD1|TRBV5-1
TGCGCCAGCAGCTTGGAGGGGGCGCCGTATAGTGAGCAGTTCTTC
CASSLEGAPYSEQFF
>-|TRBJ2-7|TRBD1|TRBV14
TGTGCCAGCAGCATTGGACAGGATGCCTACGAGCAGTACTTC
CASSIGQDAYEQYF
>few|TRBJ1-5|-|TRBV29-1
TGCAGCGTAAAACAGGGTAATAGCAATCAGCCCCAGCATTTT
CSVKQGNSNQPQHF
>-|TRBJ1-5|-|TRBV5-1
TGCGCCAGCAGCTTGGACAGTCCCAATCAGCCCCAGCATTTT
CASSLDSPNQPQHF
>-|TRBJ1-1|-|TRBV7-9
TGTGCCAGCAGCTTAAACCTGGGAGGGAACACTGAAGCTTTCTTT
CASSLNLGGNTEAFF
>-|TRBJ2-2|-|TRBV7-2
TGTGCCAGCAGCTTAGGAGGGGGGAACACCGGGGAGCTGTTTTTT
CASSLGGGNTGELFF